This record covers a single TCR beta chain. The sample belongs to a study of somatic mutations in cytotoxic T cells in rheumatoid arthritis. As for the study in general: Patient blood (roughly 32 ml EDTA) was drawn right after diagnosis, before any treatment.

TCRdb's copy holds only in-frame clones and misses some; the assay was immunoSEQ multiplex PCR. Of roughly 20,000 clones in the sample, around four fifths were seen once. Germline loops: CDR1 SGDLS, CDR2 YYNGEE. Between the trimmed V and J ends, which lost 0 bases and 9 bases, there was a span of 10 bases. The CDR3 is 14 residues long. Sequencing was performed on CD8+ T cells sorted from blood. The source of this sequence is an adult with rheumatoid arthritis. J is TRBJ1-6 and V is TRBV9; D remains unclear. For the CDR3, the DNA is TGTGCCAGCAGCGTAGGAGGGCTGGGTTCACCCCTCCACTTT. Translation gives CASSVGGLGSPLHF.